The next 31 T cell receptor beta chains were all read from a single sample in a study of graft-versus-host responses after intestinal transplantation. Data came from immunoSEQ multiplex PCR; TCRdb stores just in-frame clones and leaves some out. The table records around 93,000 clones, 80% to 95% of them present only once. Their antigens remain unidentified. Sequencing was performed on unstimulated CD8+ T cells sorted from spleen or lymph node cells, taken before intestinal transplant. These receptors came from a human donor who received an intestinal transplant.

The V gene is TRBV6-5, the J gene TRBJ2-7, with TRBD2 matching over 7 bases. This CDR3 region has 14 residues. Looked up from germline, CDR1 is MNHEY and CDR2 is SVGAGI. V lost 6 bases and J lost 3; bases outside the gene matches: 8. Here the CDR3 DNA reads TGTGCCAGCAGATCAACCGGGAGGTACTACGAGCAGTACTTC. Translating it yields CASRSTGRYYEQYF.

The gene calls are TRBV19 and TRBJ1-6; no clear D gene. The CDR3 is made up of 13 amino acids. Germline-derived CDR1 and CDR2 are LNHDA and SQIVND (reference sequence). V was shortened by 9 bases and J by 9 bases, with 15 bases between the two germline ends. The CDR3 DNA follows: TGTGCCAGCCCCCCAAGATTTGTTTCACCCCTCCACTTT. Its protein is CASPPRFVSPLHF.

The J gene is TRBJ2-5, the V gene TRBV11-2; 7 nucleotides agree with TRBD2. This CDR3 has 17 residues. Germline V gene data show CDR1 as SGHAT and CDR2 as FQNNGV. Trimming cost V 4 bases and J 2 bases; bases outside gene matches: 13. The CDR3 loop reads CASSSPYSGLMQETQYF. The CDR3 region has the DNA TGTGCCAGCAGCTCTCCTTATAGCGGGCTCATGCAAGAGACCCAGTACTTC.

The J gene is TRBJ2-1, the V gene TRBV15; tentative D call: TRBD2 (6 bases). The CDR3 loop spans 15 amino acids. V lost 0 bases and J lost 9, with 15 bases in between. CDR1 is LNHNV and CDR2 is YYDKDF in the germline V gene (reference sequence). In DNA, the CDR3 is TGTGCCACCAGCAGAGATCGGGGGACCCGCCGTGAGCAGTTCTTC. Protein product: CATSRDRGTRREQFF. Supplemented by reference TRBV15 and TRBJ2-1, the full variable domain reads DAMVIQNPRYQVTQFGKPVTLSCSQTLNHNVMYWYQQKSSQAPKLLFHYYDKDFNNEADTPDNFQSRRPNTSFCFLDIRSPGLGDTAMYLCATSRDRGTRREQFFGPGTRLTVL.

J is TRBJ2-3 and V is TRBV5-6; weak D call: TRBD2 (6 bases). Trimming cost V 3 bases and J 5 bases, with 10 bases left between them. The germline gives CDR1 SGHDT, CDR2 YYEEEE. This CDR3 comprises 13 residues. The CDR3 loop is CASSSLRGDTQYF. The CDR3 DNA follows: TGTGCCAGCAGCTCCTTGCGGGGAGATACGCAGTATTTT.

The chain joins TRBV6-5 to TRBJ2-7; D unresolved. CDR1 and CDR2 from the germline V gene are MNHEY and SVGAGI. The CDR3 spans 14 residues. Trimming took 2 bases from V and 2 from J, leaving 10 bases between them. The CDR3 loop is CASSYAPSPYEQYF. The CDR3 DNA sequence: TGTGCCAGCAGTTACGCGCCTTCTCCCTACGAGCAGTACTTC.

The CDR3 reads CASSPWGDEQYF. CDR3 nucleotides: TGTGCCAGCAGCCCCTGGGGGGACGAGCAGTACTTC. This rearrangement joins TRBV6-1 to TRBJ2-7, with D maybe TRBD2 (6 bases). The germline CDR1 and CDR2 sequences are MNHNS and SASEGT. CDR3 size: 12 residues. V was pared by 6 bases and J by 5 bases, with 11 bases between.

The chain is built from TRBV7-2 and TRBJ2-3; tentatively, D is TRBD1 (6 bases). The length of the CDR3 is 14 residues. Germline CDR1 SGHTA, CDR2 FQGNSA. Trimming left V 1 base short and J 2 bases short, with 7 bases between. This chain's CDR3 is CASSLEGDTDTQYF. The CDR3, as DNA: TGTGCCAGCAGCTTAGAGGGGGACACAGATACGCAGTATTTT.

The chain combines TRBV28 with TRBJ2-2; 7 nucleotides line up with TRBD1. The trim removed 2 bases at V and 6 bases at J, leaving 0 bases unmatched. There are 13 residues in the CDR3. The germline V gene has CDR1 MDHEN and CDR2 SYDVKM. The CDR3: CASSLQGAGELFF. The CDR3 coding sequence is TGTGCCAGCAGTTTACAGGGGGCCGGGGAGCTGTTTTTT. Together with reference TRBV28 and TRBJ2-2, the CDR3 gives the full variable domain: DVKVTQSSRYLVKRTGEKVFLECVQDMDHENMFWYRQDPGLGLRLIYFSYDVKMKEKGDIPEGYSVSREKKERFSLILESASTNQTSMYLCASSLQGAGELFFGEGSRLTVL.

The genes are TRBV5-1 and TRBJ1-2; 8 bases agree with TRBD1. Trimming took 4 bases from V and 4 from J; bases not matched to a gene: 12. Germline CDR1 reads SGHRS; CDR2 reads YFSETQ. The CDR3 is 16 amino acids. CDR3 bases: TGCGCCAGCAGCCCGGAGACAGGGGAATGGATCTATGGCTACACCTTC. This sequence encodes CASSPETGEWIYGYTF.

This clone was counted once. The chain links TRBV6-5 to TRBJ2-7; 9 bases match TRBD1. Germline CDR1 is MNHEY and CDR2 is SVGAGI. This CDR3 is built from 15 residues. V shed 5 bases and J 3 bases; nucleotides not matched to a gene: 8. This CDR3 reads CASSLPGTGIYEQYF. The CDR3 region has the DNA TGTGCCAGCAGTCTTCCCGGGACAGGGATCTACGAGCAGTACTTC.

This chain connects TRBV28 to TRBJ2-7; TRBD2 matches at 13 bases. Trimming cost V 6 bases and J 0 bases; bases outside gene matches: 2. This CDR3 is 15 amino acids long. Germline-derived CDR1 and CDR2 are MDHEN and SYDVKM. The CDR3 DNA is TGTGCCAGCAGGGGACTAGCGGGGATCTCCTACGAGCAGTACTTC. As protein: CASRGLAGISYEQYF. The full variable domain, rest sourced from reference TRBV28 and TRBJ2-7, is DVKVTQSSRYLVKRTGEKVFLECVQDMDHENMFWYRQDPGLGLRLIYFSYDVKMKEKGDIPEGYSVSREKKERFSLILESASTNQTSMYLCASRGLAGISYEQYFGPGTRLTVT.

This chain uses TRBV12-2 with TRBJ2-5. TRBV12-2 is annotated as a pseudogene. The CDR3 is made up of 14 amino acids. In DNA form, the CDR3 reads TGTGCAAGTCGCTTTCGGGCAGCCCAAGAGACCCAGTACTTC. This translates into CASRFRAAQETQYF.

The chain has TRBV6-1 and TRBJ1-1; D call uncertain. Germline V gives CDR1 MNHNS, CDR2 SASEGT. Trimming pared 1 base from V and 12 bases from J, leaving 15 bases between. The CDR3 has 13 amino acids. In DNA form, the CDR3 reads TGTGCCAGCAGTGAAGTAATCCACAGTTGGTCTTTCTTT. It encodes CASSEVIHSWSFF.

J is TRBJ1-5 and V is TRBV7-9, with D perhaps TRBD1 (5 bases). Germline CDR1 SEHNR, CDR2 FQNEAQ (reference sequence). The germline V and J ends were trimmed by 5 bases and 4 bases, with 6 bases remaining between them. The CDR3 length is 12 residues. CDR3 nucleotide sequence: TGTGCCAGCAGCGGGGGAAATCAGCCCCAGCATTTT. This encodes CASSGGNQPQHF.

This chain uses TRBV6-5 with TRBJ1-2; D not certain. The germline CDR1 and CDR2 sequences are MNHEY and SVGAGI. This CDR3 comprises 15 residues. Trimming removed 2 bases at V and 0 bases at J, with 10 bases between. This CDR3 is CASSYDQDANYGYTF. The CDR3 nucleotides are TGTGCCAGCAGTTACGACCAGGACGCTAACTATGGCTACACCTTC.

The genes are TRBV19 and TRBJ2-2; D remains unclear. Trimming removed 5 bases at V and 4 bases at J, with 14 bases between. CDR3 length: 15 residues. CDR1 is LNHDA and CDR2 is SQIVND in the germline V gene (reference sequence). The CDR3 region is CASSAWTASTGELFF. CDR3 DNA sequence: TGTGCCAGTAGTGCCTGGACCGCCAGCACCGGGGAGCTGTTTTTT.

A single count supports this clone. The J gene is TRBJ1-6, the V gene TRBV27; TRBD1 matches 8 bases. The germline CDR1 and CDR2 sequences are MNHEY and SMNVEV (reference sequence). J gave up 10 bases and V 2 bases, and 7 bases lay outside the gene matches. This CDR3 is 15 amino acids long. The CDR3 region is CASSLIGRGRSPLHF. CDR3 bases: TGTGCCAGCAGTTTAATAGGCAGGGGGCGATCACCCCTCCACTTT.

The chain employs TRBV5-5 and TRBJ1-5; D gene ambiguous. Trimming shortened V by 1 base and J by 7 bases, and 9 bases separated the two germline ends. This CDR3 is 13 amino acids long. Per germline, CDR1 SGHKS and CDR2 YYEKEE (reference sequence). Here the CDR3 DNA reads TGTGCCAGCAGCTTGATAAGCAGGCAGCCCCAGCATTTT. It codes for CASSLISRQPQHF.

V gene TRBV7-2 combines with J gene TRBJ2-3; possibly TRBD2 for D (6 bases). Germline V lookup: CDR1 SGHTA, CDR2 FQGNSA. The V and J ends lost 4 bases and 4 bases respectively, with 12 bases between them. The CDR3 has 14 residues. The CDR3 spells CASSWTIKADTQYF. In DNA form, the CDR3 reads TGTGCCAGCAGCTGGACTATTAAAGCAGATACGCAGTATTTT.

The genes are TRBV13 and TRBJ2-5; 8 bases are a match to TRBD2. The CDR3 is made up of 15 amino acids. The V and J ends lost 6 bases and 5 bases, in that order; junction bases with no gene match: 11. The germline V gene encodes CDR1 PRHDT and CDR2 FYEKMQ (reference sequence). CDR3 bases: TGTGCCAGCAGTTATGACGGGAGGGCCGTTGAGACCCAGTACTTC. This encodes CASSYDGRAVETQYF. Variable domain in full (rest from reference TRBV13 and TRBJ2-5): AAGVIQSPRHLIKEKRETATLKCYPIPRHDTVYWYQQGPGQDPQFLISFYEKMQSDKGSIPDRFSAQQFSDYHSELNMSSLELGDSALYFCASSYDGRAVETQYFGPGTRLLVL.

V is TRBV5-1 and J is TRBJ2-3; no clear D gene. Trimming left V 5 bases short and J 6 bases short, with 10 bases between. Germline V lookup: CDR1 SGHRS, CDR2 YFSETQ. The CDR3 length is 12 residues. The CDR3 is CASSNFGDTQYF. CDR3 bases: TGCGCCAGCAGTAATTTTGGGGATACGCAGTATTTT.

V gene TRBV5-1 combines with J gene TRBJ1-2, with D tentatively TRBD1 (5 bases). V dropped 2 bases and J dropped 4 bases, with 15 bases sitting between them. This CDR3 spans 15 amino acids. From germline, CDR1 is SGHRS and CDR2 YFSETQ. The CDR3 DNA reads TGCGCCAGCAGCTTCGGGGCAGAAACGATCTATGGCTACACCTTC. Protein product: CASSFGAETIYGYTF.

The chain joins TRBV4-1 to TRBJ2-3, with 7 bases matching TRBD2. CDR1 is MGHRA and CDR2 is YSYEKL in the germline V gene. J gave up 2 bases and V 0 bases, and 8 bases lay outside the gene matches. CDR3 length: 17 amino acids. CDR3 bases: TGCGCCAGCAGCCAAGATCCGAGCGGGACGGTCACAGATACGCAGTATTTT. Residues: CASSQDPSGTVTDTQYF.

V is TRBV27 and J is TRBJ2-5; D is unclear. This CDR3 contains 13 residues. Trimming stripped 5 bases from V and 1 base from J, with 8 bases between. Germline V gives CDR1 MNHEY, CDR2 SMNVEV (reference sequence). The CDR3 region has the DNA TGTGCCAGCAGTCCACCAAGCCAAGAGACCCAGTACTTC. Encoded protein: CASSPPSQETQYF.

The chain is built from TRBV27 and TRBJ2-1; 11 bases align to TRBD2. After removal of 4 bases from V and 1 base from J, the junction contained 0 bases not matched to a gene. The CDR3 length is 15 residues. CDR1 is MNHEY, CDR2 SMNVEV, per germline (reference sequence). CDR3 loop: CASSSSGGSYNEQFF. CDR3 DNA sequence: TGTGCCAGCAGTTCTAGCGGGGGGTCCTACAATGAGCAGTTCTTC.

The gene calls are TRBV7-9 and TRBJ2-3; possibly TRBD2 for D (6 bases). In germline, CDR1 is SEHNR, CDR2 FQNEAQ (reference sequence). V was trimmed by 3 bases and J by 0 bases, leaving 10 bases between them. The CDR3 spans 15 residues. DNA of the CDR3: TGTGCCAGCAGCTTTGCCGGGACTAGCACAGATACGCAGTATTTT. It yields the protein CASSFAGTSTDTQYF.

This chain uses TRBV10-2 with TRBJ2-5; TRBD1 matches 7 bases. Trimming took 8 bases from V and 7 from J; bases not matched to a gene: 16. The germline gives CDR1 WSHSY, CDR2 SAAADI. The CDR3 sequence is 15 residues long. The CDR3 DNA reads as TGCGCCAGCCTAAATAGTACAGGGGAATGGGGGACCCAGTACTTC. Its protein product is CASLNSTGEWGTQYF.

V is TRBV6-6 and J is TRBJ1-1; D is unclear. Trimming took off 0 bases at V and 1 base at J, with 12 bases between the two ends. Germline V gene data show CDR1 as MNHNY and CDR2 as SVGAGI (reference sequence). The CDR3 is made up of 16 amino acids. CDR3 sequence reads: CASSYSSIGRNTEAFF. CDR3 DNA: TGTGCCAGCAGTTACTCGAGTATCGGCCGGAACACTGAAGCTTTCTTT.

V gene TRBV6-5 combines with J gene TRBJ2-7, with TRBD1 matching over 8 bases. Germline CDR1 is MNHEY and CDR2 is SVGAGI. There are 13 residues in the CDR3. J lost 6 bases, V lost 5 bases, and 6 bases had no gene match. CDR3 amino acids: CASSVGDRGEQYF. CDR3 sequence (DNA): TGTGCCAGCAGTGTTGGAGACAGGGGCGAGCAGTACTTC.

CDR3 amino acids: CASSADSQNEKLFF. The CDR3 region has the DNA TGTGCCAGCAGCGCCGACAGCCAAAATGAAAAACTGTTTTTT. The J gene is TRBJ1-4, the V gene TRBV9; TRBD1 is a possible D gene (5 bases). The CDR3 covers 14 residues. Germline CDR1 reads SGDLS; CDR2 reads YYNGEE. V lost 3 bases and J lost 5, with 11 bases in between. The variable domain in full, completed from reference TRBV9 and TRBJ1-4, reads DSGVTQTPKHLITATGQRVTLRCSPRSGDLSVYWYQQSLDQGLQFLIQYYNGEERAKGNILERFSAQQFPDLHSELNLSSLELGDSALYFCASSADSQNEKLFFGSGTQLSVL.